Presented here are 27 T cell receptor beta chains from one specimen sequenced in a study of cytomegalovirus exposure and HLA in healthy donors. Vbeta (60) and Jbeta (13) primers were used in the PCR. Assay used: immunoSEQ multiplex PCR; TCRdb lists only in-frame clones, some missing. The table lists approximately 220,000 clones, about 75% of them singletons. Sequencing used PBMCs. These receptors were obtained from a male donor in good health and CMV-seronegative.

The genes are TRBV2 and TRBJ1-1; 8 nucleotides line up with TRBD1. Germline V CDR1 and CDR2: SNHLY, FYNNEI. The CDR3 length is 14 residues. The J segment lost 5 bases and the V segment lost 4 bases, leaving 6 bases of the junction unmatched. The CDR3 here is CASSVWTGKTEAFF. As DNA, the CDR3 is TGTGCCAGCAGTGTTTGGACAGGGAAAACTGAAGCTTTCTTT.

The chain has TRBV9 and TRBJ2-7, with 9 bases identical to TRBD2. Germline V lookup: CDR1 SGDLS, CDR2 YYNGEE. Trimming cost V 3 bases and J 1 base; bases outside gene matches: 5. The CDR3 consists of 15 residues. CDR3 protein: CASSATSGPSYEQYF. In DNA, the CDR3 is TGTGCCAGCAGCGCGACTAGCGGACCTTCCTACGAGCAGTACTTC.

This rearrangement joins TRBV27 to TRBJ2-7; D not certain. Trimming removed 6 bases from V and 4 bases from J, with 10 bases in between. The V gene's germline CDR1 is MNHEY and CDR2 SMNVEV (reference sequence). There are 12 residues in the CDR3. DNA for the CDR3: TGTGCCAGCAGGGCCCATTCTTACGAGCAGTACTTC. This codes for CASRAHSYEQYF.

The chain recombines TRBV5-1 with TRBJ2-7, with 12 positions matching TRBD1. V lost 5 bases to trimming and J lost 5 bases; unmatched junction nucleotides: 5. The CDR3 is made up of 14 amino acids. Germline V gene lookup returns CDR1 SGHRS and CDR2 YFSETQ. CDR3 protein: CASRTGTGGHEQYF. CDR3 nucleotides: TGCGCCAGCAGAACCGGGACAGGGGGCCACGAGCAGTACTTC.

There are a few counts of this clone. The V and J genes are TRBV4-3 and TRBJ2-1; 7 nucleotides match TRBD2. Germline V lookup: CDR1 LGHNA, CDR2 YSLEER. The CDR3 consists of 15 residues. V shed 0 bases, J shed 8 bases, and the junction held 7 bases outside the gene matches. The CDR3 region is CASSQEWGGVYEQFF. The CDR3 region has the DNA TGCGCCAGCAGCCAAGAATGGGGGGGGGTGTATGAGCAGTTCTTC.

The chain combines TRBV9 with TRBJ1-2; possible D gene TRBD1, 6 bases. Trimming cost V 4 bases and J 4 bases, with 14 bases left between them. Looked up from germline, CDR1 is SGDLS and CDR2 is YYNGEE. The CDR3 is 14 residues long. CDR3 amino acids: CASSQSQGSYGYTF. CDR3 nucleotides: TGTGCCAGCAGCCAGTCTCAGGGGAGCTATGGCTACACCTTC.

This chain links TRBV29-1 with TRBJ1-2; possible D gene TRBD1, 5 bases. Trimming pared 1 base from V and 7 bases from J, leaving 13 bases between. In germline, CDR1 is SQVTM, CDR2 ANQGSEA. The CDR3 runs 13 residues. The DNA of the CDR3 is TGCAGCGTTGAAGCAGGGTACTCTTCTGGCTACACCTTC. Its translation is CSVEAGYSSGYTF.

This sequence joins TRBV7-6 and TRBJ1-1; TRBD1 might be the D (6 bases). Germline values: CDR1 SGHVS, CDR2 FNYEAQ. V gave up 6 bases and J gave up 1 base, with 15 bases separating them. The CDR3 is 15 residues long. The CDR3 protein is CASSQQGWGNTEAFF. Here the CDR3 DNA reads TGTGCCAGCAGTCAACAGGGTTGGGGGAACACTGAAGCTTTCTTT.

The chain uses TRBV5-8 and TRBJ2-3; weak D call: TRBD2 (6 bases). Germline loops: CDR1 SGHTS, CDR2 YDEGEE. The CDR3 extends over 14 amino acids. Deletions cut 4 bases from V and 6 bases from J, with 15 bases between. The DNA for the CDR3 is TGTGCCAGCAGCACGGGGGAGTATATTGATACGCAGTATTTT. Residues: CASSTGEYIDTQYF.

This CDR3 reads CAWSRGIKNTEAFF. In DNA, the CDR3 is TGTGCCTGGAGCAGGGGGATAAAGAACACTGAAGCTTTCTTT. The rearrangement uses TRBV30 and TRBJ1-1; 7 bases are a match to TRBD1. The CDR3 has 14 residues. CDR1 is GTSNPN, CDR2 SVGIG, per germline (reference sequence). V lost 3 bases to trimming and J lost 1 base; unmatched junction nucleotides: 5.

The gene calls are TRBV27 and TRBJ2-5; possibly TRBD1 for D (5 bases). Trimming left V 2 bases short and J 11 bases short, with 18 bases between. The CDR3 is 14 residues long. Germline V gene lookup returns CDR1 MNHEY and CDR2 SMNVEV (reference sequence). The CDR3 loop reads CASSLGARILEQYF. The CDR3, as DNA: TGTGCCAGCAGTTTAGGGGCCCGGATTTTGGAGCAGTACTTC.

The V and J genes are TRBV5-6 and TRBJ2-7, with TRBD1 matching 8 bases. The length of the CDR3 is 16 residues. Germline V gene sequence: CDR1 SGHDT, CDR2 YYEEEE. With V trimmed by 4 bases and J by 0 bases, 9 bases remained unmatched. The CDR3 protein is CASSPADRDFSYEQYF. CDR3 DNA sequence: TGTGCCAGCAGCCCCGCGGACAGGGACTTCTCCTACGAGCAGTACTTC. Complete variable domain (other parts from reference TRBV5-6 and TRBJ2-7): DAGVTQSPTHLIKTRGQQVTLRCSPKSGHDTVSWYQQALGQGPQFIFQYYEEEERQRGNFPDRFSGHQFPNYSSELNVNALLLGDSALYLCASSPADRDFSYEQYFGPGTRLTVT.

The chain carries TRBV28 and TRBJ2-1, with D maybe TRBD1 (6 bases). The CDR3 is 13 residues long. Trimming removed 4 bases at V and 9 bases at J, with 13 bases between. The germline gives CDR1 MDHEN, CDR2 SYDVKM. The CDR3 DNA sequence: TGTGCCAGCAGTTCTATACAGGGCAGTGAGCAGTTCTTC. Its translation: CASSSIQGSEQFF.

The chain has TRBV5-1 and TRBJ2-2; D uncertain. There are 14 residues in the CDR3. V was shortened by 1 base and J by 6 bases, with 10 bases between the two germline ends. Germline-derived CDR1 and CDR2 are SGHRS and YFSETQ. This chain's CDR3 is CASSLFVGPGELFF. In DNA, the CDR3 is TGCGCCAGCAGCTTGTTTGTTGGGCCCGGGGAGCTGTTTTTT.

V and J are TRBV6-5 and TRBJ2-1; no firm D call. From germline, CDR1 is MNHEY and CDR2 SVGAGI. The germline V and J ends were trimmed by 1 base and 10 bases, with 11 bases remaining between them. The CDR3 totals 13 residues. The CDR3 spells CASSYFITDEQFF. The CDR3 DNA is TGTGCCAGCAGTTACTTCATCACAGACGAGCAGTTCTTC.

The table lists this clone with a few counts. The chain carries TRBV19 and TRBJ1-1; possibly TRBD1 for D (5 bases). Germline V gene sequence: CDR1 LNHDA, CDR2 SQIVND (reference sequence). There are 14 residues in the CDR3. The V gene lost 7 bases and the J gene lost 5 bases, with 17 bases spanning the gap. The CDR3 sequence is CASNKWGGVTEAFF. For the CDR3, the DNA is TGTGCCAGTAATAAATGGGGGGGAGTAACTGAAGCTTTCTTT. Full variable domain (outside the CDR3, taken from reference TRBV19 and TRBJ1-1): DGGITQSPKYLFRKEGQNVTLSCEQNLNHDAMYWYRQDPGQGLRLIYYSQIVNDFQKGDIAEGYSVSREKKESFPLTVTSAQKNPTAFYLCASNKWGGVTEAFFGQGTRLTVV.

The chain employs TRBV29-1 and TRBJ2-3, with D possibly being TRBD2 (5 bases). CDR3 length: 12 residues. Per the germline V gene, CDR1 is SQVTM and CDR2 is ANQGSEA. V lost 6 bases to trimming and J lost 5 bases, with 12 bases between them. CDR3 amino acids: CSVTSAGDTQYF. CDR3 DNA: TGCAGCGTGACAAGCGCGGGAGATACGCAGTATTTT.

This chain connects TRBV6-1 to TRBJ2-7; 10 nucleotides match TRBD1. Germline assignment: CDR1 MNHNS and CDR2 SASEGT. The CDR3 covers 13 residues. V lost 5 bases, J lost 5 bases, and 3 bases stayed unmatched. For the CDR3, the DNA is TGTGCCAGCAGTAGGACAGGGGGGGACGAGCAGTACTTC. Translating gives CASSRTGGDEQYF.

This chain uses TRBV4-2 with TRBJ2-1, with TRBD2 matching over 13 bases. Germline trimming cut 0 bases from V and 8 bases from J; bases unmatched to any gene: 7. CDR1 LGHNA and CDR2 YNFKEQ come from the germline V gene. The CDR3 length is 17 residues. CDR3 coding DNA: TGTGCCAGCAGCCAAGAGGGAGGGACTAGCGGGAACGATGAGCAGTTCTTC. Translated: CASSQEGGTSGNDEQFF.

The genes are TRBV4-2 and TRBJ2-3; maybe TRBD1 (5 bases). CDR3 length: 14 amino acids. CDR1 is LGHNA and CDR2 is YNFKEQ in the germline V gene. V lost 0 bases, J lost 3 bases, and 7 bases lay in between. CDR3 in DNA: TGTGCCAGCAGCCAAGATGACAGAACAGATACGCAGTATTTT. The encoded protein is CASSQDDRTDTQYF.

The CDR3 bases are TGTGCCAGCAGCTCACAGGGGGCTGGGGGCTACACCTTC. It translates to CASSSQGAGGYTF. The gene calls are TRBV13 and TRBJ1-2, with 9 bases matching TRBD1. The CDR3 loop spans 13 amino acids. Germline CDR1 PRHDT, CDR2 FYEKMQ (reference sequence). The V and J ends lost 4 bases and 8 bases, in that order; junction bases with no gene match: 5.

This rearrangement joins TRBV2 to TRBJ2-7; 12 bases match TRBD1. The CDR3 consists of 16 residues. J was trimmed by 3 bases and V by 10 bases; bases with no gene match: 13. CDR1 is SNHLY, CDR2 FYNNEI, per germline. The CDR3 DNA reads TGTGCCACCGTCCCGGGACAGGGGGCGCATCTCTACGAGCAGTACTTC. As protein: CATVPGQGAHLYEQYF. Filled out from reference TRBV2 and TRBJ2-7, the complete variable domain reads EPEVTQTPSHQVTQMGQEVILRCVPISNHLYFYWYRQILGQKVEFLVSFYNNEISEKSEIFDDQFSVERPDGSNFTLKIRSTKLEDSAMYFCATVPGQGAHLYEQYFGPGTRLTVT.

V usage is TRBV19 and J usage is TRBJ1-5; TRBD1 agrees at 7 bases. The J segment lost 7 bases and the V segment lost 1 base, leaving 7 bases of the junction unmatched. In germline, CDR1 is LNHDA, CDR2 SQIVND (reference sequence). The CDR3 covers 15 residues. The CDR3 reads CASSIVARGEQPQHF. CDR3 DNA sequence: TGTGCCAGTAGTATAGTGGCCAGGGGGGAGCAGCCCCAGCATTTT.

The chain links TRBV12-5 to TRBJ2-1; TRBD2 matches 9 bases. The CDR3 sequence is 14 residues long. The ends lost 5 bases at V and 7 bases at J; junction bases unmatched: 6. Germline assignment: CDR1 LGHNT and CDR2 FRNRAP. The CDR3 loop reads CASGPGAGGNEQFF. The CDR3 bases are TGTGCTAGTGGTCCCGGTGCGGGAGGGAATGAGCAGTTCTTC.

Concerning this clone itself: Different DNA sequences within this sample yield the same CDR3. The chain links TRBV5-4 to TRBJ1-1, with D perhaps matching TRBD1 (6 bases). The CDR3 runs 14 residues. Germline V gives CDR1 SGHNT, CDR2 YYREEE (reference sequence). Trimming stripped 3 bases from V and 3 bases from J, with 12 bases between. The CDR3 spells CASSSYRDYTEAFF. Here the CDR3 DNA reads TGTGCCAGCAGCTCCTACAGGGATTACACTGAAGCTTTCTTT.

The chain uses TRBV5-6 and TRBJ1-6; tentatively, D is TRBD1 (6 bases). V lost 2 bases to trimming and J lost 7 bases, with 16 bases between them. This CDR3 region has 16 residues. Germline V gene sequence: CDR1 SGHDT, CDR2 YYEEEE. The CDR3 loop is CASSFTMTGLNSPLHF. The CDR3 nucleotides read TGTGCCAGCAGCTTCACCATGACAGGCCTCAATTCACCCCTCCACTTT.

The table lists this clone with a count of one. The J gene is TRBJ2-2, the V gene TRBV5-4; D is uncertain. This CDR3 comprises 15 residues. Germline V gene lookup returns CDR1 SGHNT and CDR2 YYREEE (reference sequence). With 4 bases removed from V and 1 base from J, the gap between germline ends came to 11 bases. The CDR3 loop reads CASSPRTENTGELFF. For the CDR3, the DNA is TGTGCCAGCAGCCCCAGAACCGAGAACACCGGGGAGCTGTTTTTT.